This TCR beta chain was documented in a study of early T cells in non-severe SARS-CoV-2 infection. Study information: Chains from this unsorted whole-blood bulk RNA could not be paired.

TCRdb re-derived calls from the 5' RACE reads in MiXCR, one entry per CDR3 protein. The sample shows about 44,000 distinct CDR3 sequences, around 6.1% of them seen only once. This clonotype was detected ten times or more. The length of the CDR3 is 11 residues. Trimming left V 7 bases short and J 4 bases short, with 10 bases between. Germline CDR1 is SQVTM and CDR2 is ANQGSEA. This sample comprised whole blood, obtained at baseline. The TCR sequence derives from an adult who was a healthcare worker with PCR-confirmed SARS-CoV-2 infection or an uninfected control (not recorded which). The chain carries TRBV29-1 and TRBJ1-2, with D hard to call. The CDR3 here is CSADQGYGYTF. CDR3 coding DNA: TGCAGCGCCGACCAAGGCTATGGCTACACCTTC.